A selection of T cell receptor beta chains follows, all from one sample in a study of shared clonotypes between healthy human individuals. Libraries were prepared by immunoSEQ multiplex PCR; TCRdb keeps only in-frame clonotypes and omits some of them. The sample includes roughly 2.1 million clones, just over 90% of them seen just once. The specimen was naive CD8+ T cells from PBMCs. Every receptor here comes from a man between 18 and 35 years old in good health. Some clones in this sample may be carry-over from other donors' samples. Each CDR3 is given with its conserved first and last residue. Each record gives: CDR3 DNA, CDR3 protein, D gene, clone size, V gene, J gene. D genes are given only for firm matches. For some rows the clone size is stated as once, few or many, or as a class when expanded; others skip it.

DNA: TGTGCCAGCAGCGCGGGACAGGGCTACTCCTACGAGCAGTACTTC
CDR3: CASSAGQGYSYEQYF
D: TRBD1
size: NA
V: TRBV7-7
J: TRBJ2-7

DNA: TGTGCCAGCAGCGTACATCGAGGGCCCCTGGGTTACAATGAGCAGTTCTTC
CDR3: CASSVHRGPLGYNEQFF
D: NA
size: NA
V: TRBV9
J: TRBJ2-1

DNA: TGTGCCAGCAGCACAAATCGGGGGTACGAGCAGTACTTC
CDR3: CASSTNRGYEQYF
D: NA
size: NA
V: TRBV11-2
J: TRBJ2-7

DNA: TGTGCCAGCAGTTCAACCGGGACAGGGCGGTGGGAGCAGTACTTC
CDR3: CASSSTGTGRWEQYF
D: TRBD1
size: NA
V: TRBV27
J: TRBJ2-7

DNA: TGCGCCAGCAGCTTGACCTTGACTAGCGGGAGGGCCGCCTTGTCCGGGGAGCTGTTTTTT
CDR3: CASSLTLTSGRAALSGELFF
D: TRBD2
size: NA
V: TRBV5-1
J: TRBJ2-2

DNA: TGCAGCATAAGGGGGTCCTACGAGCAGTACTTC
CDR3: CSIRGSYEQYF
D: NA
size: NA
V: TRBV29-1
J: TRBJ2-7

DNA: TGTGCCAGCAGACTAGCGGGTCGATTAGGGGAGCTGTTTTTT
CDR3: CASRLAGRLGELFF
D: TRBD2
size: once
V: TRBV7-9
J: TRBJ2-2

DNA: TGTGCCAGCAGCTTAGGCCGGATGGGGCGCAATGAGCAGTTCTTC
CDR3: CASSLGRMGRNEQFF
D: NA
size: NA
V: TRBV13
J: TRBJ2-1

DNA: TGTGCCAGCAGTTGGGACACTGAAGCTTTCTTT
CDR3: CASSWDTEAFF
D: NA
size: NA
V: TRBV28
J: TRBJ1-1

DNA: TGTGCCAGCAGCCTCGGGGTCCGCACAGATACGCAGTATTTT
CDR3: CASSLGVRTDTQYF
D: NA
size: NA
V: TRBV5-6
J: TRBJ2-3

DNA: TGCAGCGTTGATTCCAGCGGAGTATACAATGAGCAGTTCTTC
CDR3: CSVDSSGVYNEQFF
D: NA
size: NA
V: TRBV29-1
J: TRBJ2-1

DNA: TGTGCCAGTATGGGATGGAACACTGAAGCTTTCTTT
CDR3: CASMGWNTEAFF
D: NA
size: NA
V: TRBV19
J: TRBJ1-1

DNA: TGCAGCGTCTCAGGGGAGGGGGCGGGCAGCGAGCAGTACTTC
CDR3: CSVSGEGAGSEQYF
D: NA
size: NA
V: TRBV29-1
J: TRBJ2-7

DNA: TGCGCCAGCAGCTTTCTTTCGGGGGCGGGAGCGTCCTACAATGAGCAGTTCTTC
CDR3: CASSFLSGAGASYNEQFF
D: NA
size: NA
V: TRBV5-1
J: TRBJ2-1

DNA: TGTGCCAGCAGCGCCGACCGACGCACTGAAGCTTTCTTT
CDR3: CASSADRRTEAFF
D: NA
size: NA
V: TRBV5-6
J: TRBJ1-1

DNA: TGCAGCGTTTCTGACAGGGGGCAAATTAATGAAAAACTGTTTTTT
CDR3: CSVSDRGQINEKLFF
D: TRBD1
size: NA
V: TRBV29-1
J: TRBJ1-4

DNA: TGTGCCATCAGTGAGGCCCTGGCCAAAAACATTCAGTACTTC
CDR3: CAISEALAKNIQYF
D: NA
size: NA
V: TRBV10-3
J: TRBJ2-4

DNA: TGCGCCAGCAGCCCGACAGGGGGCCCGGCAGTACTAGGAAACACCATATATTTT
CDR3: CASSPTGGPAVLGNTIYF
D: TRBD1
size: NA
V: TRBV4-1
J: TRBJ1-3